These T cell receptor beta chains were read from a single sample in a study of blood T cell repertoires in COVID-19. Libraries were prepared by immunoSEQ multiplex PCR; TCRdb keeps only in-frame clonotypes and omits some of them. The sample includes about 260,000 clones, 70% to 90% of them seen just once. Input material: peripheral blood. These receptor sequences come from a human donor in a cohort sampled during active COVID-19. The CDR3 runs from the conserved cysteine through the conserved F or W. The D gene is left open where the match is weak. Some rows mark clone size as missing; the rest say once, few, many or name a class of expanded clone.

v_call: TRBV5-6; j_call: TRBJ1-4; d_call: .; clone_size: .; cdr3_aa: CASSPSGGAEKLFF; cdr3_nt: TGTGCCAGCAGCCCTAGTGGGGGGGCTGAAAAACTGTTTTTT
v_call: TRBV5-1; j_call: TRBJ1-3; d_call: .; clone_size: .; cdr3_aa: CASTRDSDSGNTIYF; cdr3_nt: TGCGCCAGCACCAGGGATTCGGACTCTGGAAACACCATATATTTT
v_call: TRBV20-1; j_call: TRBJ2-2; d_call: TRBD2; clone_size: .; cdr3_aa: CSASDSGAFLAGELFF; cdr3_nt: TGCAGTGCTAGTGATAGCGGGGCCTTTTTGGCCGGGGAGCTGTTTTTT
v_call: TRBV30; j_call: TRBJ2-1; d_call: .; clone_size: .; cdr3_aa: CAWTPAVLSSYNEQFF; cdr3_nt: TGTGCCTGGACCCCTGCGGTCTTGAGCTCCTACAATGAGCAGTTCTTC
v_call: TRBV30; j_call: TRBJ1-2; d_call: TRBD1; clone_size: .; cdr3_aa: CAWSSQGANHGYTF; cdr3_nt: TGTGCCTGGAGTAGCCAGGGGGCGAACCATGGCTACACCTTC
v_call: TRBV7-3; j_call: TRBJ1-1; d_call: TRBD1; clone_size: .; cdr3_aa: CASSSGQGARTEAFF; cdr3_nt: TGTGCCAGCAGCTCGGGACAGGGGGCGCGGACTGAAGCTTTCTTT
v_call: TRBV28; j_call: TRBJ2-7; d_call: TRBD1; clone_size: once; cdr3_aa: CASSLMWRTGEYEQYF; cdr3_nt: TGTGCCAGCAGTTTAATGTGGCGGACAGGGGAATACGAGCAGTACTTC
v_call: TRBV7-9; j_call: TRBJ1-4; d_call: TRBD1; clone_size: .; cdr3_aa: CASSLAQGPNEKLFF; cdr3_nt: TGTGCCAGCAGCTTAGCACAGGGGCCTAATGAAAAACTGTTTTTT
v_call: TRBV7-9; j_call: TRBJ2-7; d_call: .; clone_size: .; cdr3_aa: CASSLVGGASSYEQYF; cdr3_nt: TGTGCCAGCAGCTTAGTAGGAGGGGCCAGCTCCTACGAGCAGTACTTC
v_call: TRBV5-4; j_call: TRBJ2-7; d_call: .; clone_size: .; cdr3_aa: CASSLGQKTYEQYF; cdr3_nt: TGTGCCAGCAGCTTGGGACAAAAAACCTACGAGCAGTACTTC
v_call: TRBV27; j_call: TRBJ2-3; d_call: .; clone_size: once; cdr3_aa: CASSSWTGTAISSTDTQYF; cdr3_nt: TGTGCCAGCAGTTCCTGGACGGGGACTGCTATATCTAGCACAGATACGCAGTATTTT
v_call: TRBV28; j_call: TRBJ1-2; d_call: .; clone_size: .; cdr3_aa: CASSLGLPSLFRSSLYYGYTF; cdr3_nt: TGTGCCAGCAGTTTAGGACTGCCAAGCTTATTCCGTTCATCTCTCTACTATGGCTACACCTTC
v_call: TRBV2; j_call: TRBJ1-5; d_call: .; clone_size: .; cdr3_aa: CASSPTGGNQPQHF; cdr3_nt: TGTGCCAGCAGCCCGACAGGAGGCAATCAGCCCCAGCATTTT
v_call: TRBV24-1; j_call: TRBJ1-2; d_call: TRBD1; clone_size: .; cdr3_aa: CATSDATGRYGYTF; cdr3_nt: TGTGCCACCAGTGATGCGACAGGGCGCTATGGCTACACCTTC
v_call: TRBV7-2; j_call: TRBJ2-1; d_call: TRBD2; clone_size: .; cdr3_aa: CASSLSGRNEQFF; cdr3_nt: TGTGCCAGCAGCTTATCCGGGAGGAATGAGCAGTTCTTC
v_call: TRBV18; j_call: TRBJ1-5; d_call: .; clone_size: .; cdr3_aa: CASSPLGGQPQHF; cdr3_nt: TGTGCCAGCTCCCCACTCGGTGGTCAGCCCCAGCATTTT
v_call: TRBV2; j_call: TRBJ1-2; d_call: .; clone_size: .; cdr3_aa: CASSEAWGRAHGYTF; cdr3_nt: TGTGCCAGCAGTGAAGCGTGGGGCAGGGCTCACGGCTACACCTTC
v_call: TRBV6-2/TRBV6-3; j_call: TRBJ2-1; d_call: .; clone_size: .; cdr3_aa: CASSTWPEQFF; cdr3_nt: TGTGCCAGCAGTACATGGCCCGAGCAGTTCTTC
v_call: TRBV11-2; j_call: TRBJ2-3; d_call: TRBD1; clone_size: .; cdr3_aa: CASSLRRTGEKTDTQYF; cdr3_nt: TGTGCCAGCAGCTTACGCCGAACAGGGGAAAAAACAGATACGCAGTATTTT
v_call: TRBV6-2/TRBV6-3; j_call: TRBJ1-6; d_call: .; clone_size: .; cdr3_aa: CASSYGGGQRKPLHF; cdr3_nt: TGTGCCAGCAGTTACGGCGGGGGGCAGAGGAAACCCCTCCACTTT
v_call: TRBV6-5; j_call: TRBJ1-5; d_call: TRBD1; clone_size: medium-sized; cdr3_aa: CASRFRGESNQPQHF; cdr3_nt: TGTGCCAGCAGGTTCAGGGGGGAGAGCAATCAGCCCCAGCATTTT
v_call: TRBV9; j_call: TRBJ1-4; d_call: .; clone_size: .; cdr3_aa: CASSVKRGGVNEKLFF; cdr3_nt: TGTGCCAGCAGCGTAAAGAGAGGAGGGGTCAATGAAAAACTGTTTTTT
v_call: TRBV11-3; j_call: TRBJ2-1; d_call: .; clone_size: .; cdr3_aa: CASSTSLFSGEQFF; cdr3_nt: TGTGCCAGCAGCACCAGCCTATTTAGCGGAGAGCAGTTCTTC
v_call: TRBV5-5; j_call: TRBJ1-2; d_call: .; clone_size: .; cdr3_aa: CASSLEGAQYGYTF; cdr3_nt: TGTGCCAGCAGCTTGGAGGGAGCTCAATATGGCTACACCTTC
v_call: TRBV6-5; j_call: TRBJ2-7; d_call: TRBD1; clone_size: .; cdr3_aa: CARTPGTVGYEQYF; cdr3_nt: TGTGCCAGGACTCCAGGGACAGTTGGGTACGAGCAGTACTTC
v_call: TRBV15; j_call: TRBJ2-1; d_call: .; clone_size: .; cdr3_aa: CATSRTPSAIYNEQFF; cdr3_nt: TGTGCCACCAGCAGAACTCCTAGCGCCATCTACAATGAGCAGTTCTTC
v_call: TRBV6-2/TRBV6-3; j_call: TRBJ2-7; d_call: TRBD1; clone_size: .; cdr3_aa: CASSRQGTSEQYF; cdr3_nt: TGTGCCAGCAGTAGACAGGGAACGTCCGAGCAGTACTTC
v_call: TRBV6-5; j_call: TRBJ2-7; d_call: .; clone_size: .; cdr3_aa: CAAIEGDEQYF; cdr3_nt: TGTGCCGCCATTGAGGGGGACGAGCAGTACTTC
v_call: TRBV7-2; j_call: TRBJ2-5; d_call: .; clone_size: .; cdr3_aa: CASSAQETQYF; cdr3_nt: TGTGCCAGCAGCGCTCAGGAGACCCAGTACTTC
v_call: TRBV5-1; j_call: TRBJ2-3; d_call: TRBD1; clone_size: .; cdr3_aa: CASSLGQGGTDTQYF; cdr3_nt: TGCGCCAGCAGCTTGGGACAGGGAGGCACAGATACGCAGTATTTT
v_call: TRBV2; j_call: TRBJ2-7; d_call: TRBD1; clone_size: .; cdr3_aa: CASLSGQRQEQYF; cdr3_nt: TGTGCCAGCCTCTCGGGACAGCGCCAGGAGCAGTACTTC
v_call: TRBV25-1; j_call: TRBJ2-7; d_call: .; clone_size: .; cdr3_aa: CASSDLPTGYEQYF; cdr3_nt: TGTGCCAGCAGTGACCTTCCGACAGGCTACGAGCAGTACTTC
v_call: TRBV3-1/TRBV3-2; j_call: TRBJ1-1; d_call: TRBD1; clone_size: few; cdr3_aa: CASSQQGQGAFF; cdr3_nt: TGTGCCAGCAGCCAGCAGGGACAGGGTGCTTTCTTT
v_call: TRBV28; j_call: TRBJ1-2; d_call: TRBD1; clone_size: .; cdr3_aa: CASSLAGTGGDYGYTF; cdr3_nt: TGTGCCAGCAGTCTCGCCGGGACAGGGGGGGACTATGGCTACACCTTC
v_call: TRBV5-1; j_call: TRBJ1-6; d_call: .; clone_size: .; cdr3_aa: CASSSLDSYNSPLHF; cdr3_nt: TGCGCCAGCAGCTCACTGGACAGCTATAATTCACCCCTCCACTTT
v_call: TRBV9; j_call: TRBJ2-7; d_call: TRBD2; clone_size: .; cdr3_aa: CASSPQGTSGALGQYF; cdr3_nt: TGTGCCAGCAGCCCCCAAGGGACTAGCGGGGCCCTGGGGCAGTACTTC
v_call: TRBV5-6; j_call: TRBJ2-7; d_call: .; clone_size: .; cdr3_aa: CASYLQADYEQYF; cdr3_nt: TGTGCCAGTTACCTCCAGGCAGACTACGAGCAGTACTTC
v_call: TRBV5-5; j_call: TRBJ1-5; d_call: .; clone_size: .; cdr3_aa: CASSLGAGAKRNQPQHF; cdr3_nt: TGTGCCAGCAGCTTGGGGGCAGGGGCGAAGCGCAATCAGCCCCAGCATTTT
v_call: TRBV29-1; j_call: TRBJ1-2; d_call: .; clone_size: .; cdr3_aa: CSVEGEGDYGYTF; cdr3_nt: TGCAGCGTTGAAGGAGAGGGAGATTATGGCTACACCTTC
v_call: TRBV7-9; j_call: TRBJ2-7; d_call: TRBD2; clone_size: .; cdr3_aa: CASSSDGSGTYYEQYF; cdr3_nt: TGTGCCAGCAGCTCCGACGGTAGCGGGACATACTACGAGCAGTACTTC
v_call: TRBV6-1; j_call: TRBJ2-7; d_call: TRBD1; clone_size: .; cdr3_aa: CASSERDRDEQYF; cdr3_nt: TGTGCCAGCAGTGAGCGAGACAGGGATGAGCAGTACTTC
v_call: TRBV5-4; j_call: TRBJ2-3; d_call: .; clone_size: .; cdr3_aa: CASSLAAMRTDTQYF; cdr3_nt: TGTGCCAGCAGCTTGGCCGCAATGAGGACAGATACGCAGTATTTT
v_call: TRBV10-2; j_call: TRBJ1-2; d_call: TRBD1; clone_size: .; cdr3_aa: CACLRGRGGYTF; cdr3_nt: TGCGCCTGCCTCAGGGGGCGAGGGGGCTACACCTTC
v_call: TRBV5-1; j_call: TRBJ2-5; d_call: .; clone_size: .; cdr3_aa: CASSLAAREETQYF; cdr3_nt: TGCGCCAGCAGCTTGGCCGCCAGGGAAGAGACCCAGTACTTC
v_call: TRBV28; j_call: TRBJ1-1; d_call: .; clone_size: .; cdr3_aa: CASWGQLNTEAFF; cdr3_nt: TGTGCCAGCTGGGGGCAGTTGAACACTGAAGCTTTCTTT
v_call: TRBV28; j_call: TRBJ1-1; d_call: .; clone_size: .; cdr3_aa: CASSPPEGMNTEAFF; cdr3_nt: TGTGCCAGCAGCCCTCCCGAGGGCATGAACACTGAAGCTTTCTTT
v_call: TRBV5-6; j_call: TRBJ2-1; d_call: .; clone_size: few; cdr3_aa: CASSSDWRNYNEQFF; cdr3_nt: TGTGCCAGCAGCTCAGATTGGAGGAACTACAATGAGCAGTTCTTC
v_call: TRBV25-1; j_call: TRBJ2-7; d_call: .; clone_size: .; cdr3_aa: CASSAPIGGNLFYEQYF; cdr3_nt: TGTGCCAGCAGTGCTCCGATCGGGGGAAACCTATTCTACGAGCAGTACTTC
v_call: TRBV30; j_call: TRBJ2-7; d_call: TRBD2; clone_size: few; cdr3_aa: CAWSTSGGRYEQYF; cdr3_nt: TGTGCCTGGAGTACCTCGGGGGGGCGGTACGAGCAGTACTTC
v_call: TRBV11-2; j_call: TRBJ1-1; d_call: TRBD1; clone_size: .; cdr3_aa: CASSTLQGEAFF; cdr3_nt: TGTGCCAGCAGCACTCTACAGGGGGAAGCTTTCTTT
v_call: TRBV6-1; j_call: TRBJ1-2; d_call: .; clone_size: .; cdr3_aa: CASSEMSGEGDGYTF; cdr3_nt: TGTGCCAGCAGTGAAATGTCGGGGGAGGGGGATGGCTACACCTTC
v_call: TRBV19; j_call: TRBJ2-7; d_call: .; clone_size: .; cdr3_aa: CASSIGDSSYEQYF; cdr3_nt: TGTGCCAGTAGTATCGGAGACAGCTCCTACGAGCAGTACTTC
v_call: TRBV7-9; j_call: TRBJ2-7; d_call: TRBD1; clone_size: .; cdr3_aa: CASSISGQLTYEQYF; cdr3_nt: TGTGCCAGCAGCATATCGGGACAGCTCACCTACGAGCAGTACTTC
v_call: TRBV15; j_call: TRBJ2-1; d_call: .; clone_size: .; cdr3_aa: CATSRGGLGYEQFF; cdr3_nt: TGTGCCACCAGCAGAGGAGGGCTGGGGTATGAGCAGTTCTTC
v_call: TRBV28; j_call: TRBJ1-4; d_call: .; clone_size: .; cdr3_aa: CASSEGATNEKLFF; cdr3_nt: TGTGCCAGCAGTGAAGGGGCAACTAATGAAAAACTGTTTTTT
v_call: TRBV12-3/TRBV12-4; j_call: TRBJ1-1; d_call: TRBD1; clone_size: .; cdr3_aa: CATTGQDRTEAFF; cdr3_nt: TGTGCCACTACGGGACAGGATCGTACTGAAGCTTTCTTT
v_call: TRBV2; j_call: TRBJ1-4; d_call: TRBD1; clone_size: .; cdr3_aa: CASSEVRTGGNEKLFF; cdr3_nt: TGTGCCAGCAGTGAAGTCAGGACAGGGGGGAATGAAAAACTGTTTTTT